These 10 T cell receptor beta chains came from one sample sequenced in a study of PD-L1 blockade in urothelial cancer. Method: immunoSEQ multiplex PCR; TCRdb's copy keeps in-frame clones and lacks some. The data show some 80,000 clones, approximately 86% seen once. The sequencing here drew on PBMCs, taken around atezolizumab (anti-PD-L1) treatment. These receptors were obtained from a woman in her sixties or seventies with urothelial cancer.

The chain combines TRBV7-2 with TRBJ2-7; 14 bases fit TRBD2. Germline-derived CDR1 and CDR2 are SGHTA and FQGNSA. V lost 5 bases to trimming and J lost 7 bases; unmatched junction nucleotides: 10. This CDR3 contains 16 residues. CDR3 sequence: CASSLRTSGGPSEQYF. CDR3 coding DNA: TGTGCCAGCAGCCTTAGGACTAGCGGGGGGCCCTCGGAGCAGTACTTC.

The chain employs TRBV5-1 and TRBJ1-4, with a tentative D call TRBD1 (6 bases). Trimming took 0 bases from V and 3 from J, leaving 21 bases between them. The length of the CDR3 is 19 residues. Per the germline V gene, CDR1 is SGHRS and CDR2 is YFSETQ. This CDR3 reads CASSLVAGAQRLSNEKLFF. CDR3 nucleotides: TGCGCCAGCAGCTTGGTGGCGGGGGCACAAAGACTTTCTAATGAAAAACTGTTTTTT.

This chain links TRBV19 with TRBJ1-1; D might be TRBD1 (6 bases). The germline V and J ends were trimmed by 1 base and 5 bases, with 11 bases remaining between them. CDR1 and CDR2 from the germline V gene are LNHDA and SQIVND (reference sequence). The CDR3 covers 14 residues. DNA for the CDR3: TGTGCCAGTAGTATAGGACGACAGGCGACTGAAGCTTTCTTT. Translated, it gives CASSIGRQATEAFF.

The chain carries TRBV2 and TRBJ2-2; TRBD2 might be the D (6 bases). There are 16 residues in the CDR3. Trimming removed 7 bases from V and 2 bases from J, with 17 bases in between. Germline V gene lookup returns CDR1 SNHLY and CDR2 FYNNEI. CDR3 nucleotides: TGTGCCAGCATCATCGGGACTCCCATTAACACCGGGGAGCTGTTTTTT. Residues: CASIIGTPINTGELFF. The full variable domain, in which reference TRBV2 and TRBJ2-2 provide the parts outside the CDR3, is EPEVTQTPSHQVTQMGQEVILRCVPISNHLYFYWYRQILGQKVEFLVSFYNNEISEKSEIFDDQFSVERPDGSNFTLKIRSTKLEDSAMYFCASIIGTPINTGELFFGEGSRLTVL.

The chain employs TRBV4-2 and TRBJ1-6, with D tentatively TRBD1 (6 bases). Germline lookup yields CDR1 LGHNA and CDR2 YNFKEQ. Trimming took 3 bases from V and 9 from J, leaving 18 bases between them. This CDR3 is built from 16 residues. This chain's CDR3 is CASSQVEGGRTSPLHF. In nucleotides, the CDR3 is TGTGCCAGCAGCCAGGTTGAGGGGGGGCGGACTTCACCCCTCCACTTT.

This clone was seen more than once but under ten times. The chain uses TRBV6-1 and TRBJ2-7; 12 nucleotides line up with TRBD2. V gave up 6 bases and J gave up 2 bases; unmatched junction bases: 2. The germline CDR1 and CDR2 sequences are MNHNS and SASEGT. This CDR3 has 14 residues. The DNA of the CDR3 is TGTGCCAGCAGACGGACTAGCGGGACCTACGAGCAGTACTTC. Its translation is CASRRTSGTYEQYF.

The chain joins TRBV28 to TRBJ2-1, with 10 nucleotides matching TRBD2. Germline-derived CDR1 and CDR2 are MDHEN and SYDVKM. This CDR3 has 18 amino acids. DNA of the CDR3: TGTGAACTACCAGGGCCGGCTAGCGGGAGATGTTCCTACAATGAGCAGTTCTTC. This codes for CELPGPASGRCSYNEQFF.

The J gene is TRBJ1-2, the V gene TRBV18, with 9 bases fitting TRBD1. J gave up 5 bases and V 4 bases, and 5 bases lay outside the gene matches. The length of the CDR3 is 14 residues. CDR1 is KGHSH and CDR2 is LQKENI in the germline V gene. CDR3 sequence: CASSRAGTGYGYTF. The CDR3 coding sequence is TGTGCCAGCTCACGAGCCGGGACAGGGTATGGCTACACCTTC.

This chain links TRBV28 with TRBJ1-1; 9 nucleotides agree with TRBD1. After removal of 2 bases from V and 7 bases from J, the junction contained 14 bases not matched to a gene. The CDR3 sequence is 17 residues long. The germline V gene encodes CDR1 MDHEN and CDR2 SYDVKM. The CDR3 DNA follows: TGTGCCAGCAGTTTAACCGGGATCGGGGACAGGGCGTATGAAGCTTTCTTT. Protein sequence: CASSLTGIGDRAYEAFF.

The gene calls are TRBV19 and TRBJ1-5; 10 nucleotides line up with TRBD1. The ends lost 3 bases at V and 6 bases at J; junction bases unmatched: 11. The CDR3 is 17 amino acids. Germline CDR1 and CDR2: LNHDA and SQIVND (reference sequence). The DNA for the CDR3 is TGTGCCAGTAGTATTGGGTGGGTGACAGGGGGCGGTCAGCCCCAGCATTTT. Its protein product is CASSIGWVTGGGQPQHF.